A selection of T cell receptor beta chains follows, all from one sample in a study of graft-versus-host responses after intestinal transplantation. Sequencing used immunoSEQ multiplex PCR; TCRdb keeps in-frame clones, though not all of them. Of nearly 9,500 clones in the sample, about 33% were seen once. Sequences were derived from alloreactive CD8+ T cells from a mixed lymphocyte reaction culture, sampled before transplantation. All receptors come from a human patient who was an organ donor for intestinal transplantation. Both conserved end residues are part of each CDR3. The D gene is left open where the match is weak. Only some rows state a clone size, as once, few, many or a class for expanded clones.

TRBJ1-5 - - TRBV7-2 TGTGCCAGCAGCTTAATGGGGCGCCAGCCCCAGCATTTT CASSLMGRQPQHF
TRBJ2-2 TRBD1 - TRBV18 TGTGCCAGCTCACCGACCCCGGGACAGGGAATCGGGGAGCTGTTTTTT CASSPTPGQGIGELFF
TRBJ2-7 TRBD1 once TRBV27 TGTGCCAGCAGTTTGGCCGGGACAGGGACTTACGAGCAGTACTTC CASSLAGTGTYEQYF
TRBJ1-2 - few TRBV11-2 TGTGCCAGCAGCCCGGTGGGGGCCGCTCTGGGCTACACCTTC CASSPVGAALGYTF
TRBJ2-1 TRBD1 few TRBV11-1 TGTGCCAGCAGCTTAACCGACAGGGGGATGCTGAGTGAGCAGTTCTTC CASSLTDRGMLSEQFF
TRBJ1-5 - - TRBV21-1 TGTGCCAGCAGCAAAGTTTGCCGGGAGCGGCAGCCCCAGCATTTT CASSKVCRERQPQHF
TRBJ2-3 - - TRBV7-9 TGTGCCAGCAGTACAGACAGGGGAGGGGGGGGCACAGATACGCAGTATTTT CASSTDRGGGGTDTQYF
TRBJ2-7 TRBD1 few TRBV2 TGTGCCAGCAGTGACAGAGACAGGGGCTTAGTATACGAGCAGTACTTC CASSDRDRGLVYEQYF
TRBJ1-1 - medium-sized TRBV30 TGTGCCTGGAGCGAGGGGGTAACGGGGACTGAAGCTTTCTTT CAWSEGVTGTEAFF
TRBJ2-3 - few TRBV28 TGTGCCAGCAGCCCCCCAGCGGATACGCAGTATTTT CASSPPADTQYF
TRBJ1-2 TRBD1 - TRBV19 TGTGCCAGTAGTACCATAGGACAGGTTGCACCCTATGGCTACACCTTC CASSTIGQVAPYGYTF
TRBJ2-1 TRBD2 - TRBV6-4 TGTGCCAGCAGTCCTACTAGCGGCGACTACAATGAGCAGTTCTTC CASSPTSGDYNEQFF
TRBJ1-5 - medium-sized TRBV4-1 TGCGCCAGCAGCCCGAATCGGGACACCAATCAGCCCCAGCATTTT CASSPNRDTNQPQHF
TRBJ2-3 TRBD2 - TRBV4-2 TGTGCCAGCAGTCGCCCTAGCGGGTTCACAGATACGCAGTATTTT CASSRPSGFTDTQYF
TRBJ2-1 - few TRBV27 TGTGCCAGCGGTGAGGCTTCCTACAATGAGCAGTTCTTC CASGEASYNEQFF
TRBJ1-2 - - TRBV2 TGTGCCAGCAGTGAAGCGCGGGGGGGCGAATGGTATGGCTACACCTTC CASSEARGGEWYGYTF
TRBJ2-3 - - TRBV12-5 TGTGCTAGTGGCACCGGGACTGCTAGCACAGATACGCAGTATTTT CASGTGTASTDTQYF
TRBJ2-1 TRBD2 - TRBV5-4 TGTGCCAGCAGCTTGGCCGTTTTTGCGGCGGGGGGGCTTGATGAGCAGTTCTTC CASSLAVFAAGGLDEQFF
TRBJ2-1 TRBD1 few TRBV19 TGTGCCAGTAGACAGGGGCCCTACAATGAGCAGTTCTTC CASRQGPYNEQFF
TRBJ2-4 TRBD1 - TRBV6-6 TGTGCCAGCAGTTACCCCGGGACAGCCCCTCTCTTC CASSYPGTAPLF
TRBJ2-1 TRBD2 - TRBV2 TGTGCCAGCAGTGTTGTGGTTGGGACTAGCGGGGGGGCCTACAATGAGCAGTTCTTC CASSVVVGTSGGAYNEQFF
TRBJ2-5 - - TRBV4-1 TGCGCCAGCAGCCAAGAACCGGGGGGTAGGGGGCAGTACTTC CASSQEPGGRGQYF
TRBJ1-1 - - TRBV4-1 TGCGCCAGCAGCCCCACTGGGGGGACTGAAGCTTTCTTT CASSPTGGTEAFF
TRBJ2-1 TRBD1 - TRBV13 TGTGCCAGCAGCTTAGGGGGACAGGCGGACGATGAGCAGTTCTTC CASSLGGQADDEQFF
TRBJ2-7 - - TRBV5-5 TGTGCCAGCAGCTTCCTCTCCTACGAGCAGTACTTC CASSFLSYEQYF
TRBJ1-3 - - TRBV19 TGTGCCACCGCCGGGATGAGCTCTGGAAACACCATATATTTT CATAGMSSGNTIYF
TRBJ2-3 TRBD2 few TRBV27 TGTGCCAGCAGACTAGCGGGGGGGGACACAGATACGCAGTATTTT CASRLAGGDTDTQYF
TRBJ1-1 TRBD1 few TRBV5-1 TGCGCCAGCAGCTTGGGGGACAGGGAAGTTTTTTGGACCAATATGAACACTGAAGCTTTCTTT CASSLGDREVFWTNMNTEAFF
TRBJ1-5 - medium-sized TRBV4-1 TGCGCCAGCAGCCAAGATTGGGCCAATCAGCCCCAGCATTTT CASSQDWANQPQHF
TRBJ1-1 TRBD1 few TRBV10-3 TGTGCCATCAGTGAGTATCCCGGACAGGGGGACACTGAAGCTTTCTTT CAISEYPGQGDTEAFF
TRBJ1-1 - - TRBV7-6 TGTGCCAGCAGCTTAGAAGGACACCTCACTGAAGCTTTCTTT CASSLEGHLTEAFF
TRBJ2-3 TRBD1 few TRBV10-1 TGCGCCAGCAGACAGGGGTCGGGACAGTATTTT CASRQGSGQYF